A single sample is the source of the 30 T cell receptor beta chains below, sequenced in a study of cytomegalovirus exposure and HLA in healthy donors. It was with 60 Vbeta and 13 Jbeta primers that the PCR ran. Using immunoSEQ multiplex PCR, the repertoire was profiled, and TCRdb retains in-frame clones only, with some absent. This table holds over 85,000 clones, less than 80% found once. The sequenced sample was PBMCs. The receptor source for this set is a man aged 40-49 years in good health and CMV-seronegative.

This clone turned up a few times. The V gene is TRBV5-1, the J gene TRBJ1-6; TRBD1 aligns across 7 bases. The V gene end was trimmed by 5 bases and the J gene end by 0 bases; junction bases not matched to a gene: 11. Germline CDR1 SGHRS, CDR2 YFSETQ. This CDR3 spans 18 amino acids. This CDR3 reads CASSMAGQPSSYNSPLHF. The CDR3 region has the DNA TGCGCCAGCAGTATGGCGGGACAGCCGAGCTCCTATAATTCACCCCTCCACTTT.

The rearrangement uses TRBV27 and TRBJ1-4; the D is unclear. The germline V gene has CDR1 MNHEY and CDR2 SMNVEV (reference sequence). The germline V and J ends were trimmed by 6 bases and 0 bases, with 11 bases remaining between them. The CDR3 length is 15 residues. The DNA for the CDR3 is TGTGCCAGCAGGCCTAGACGGTCAACTAATGAAAAACTGTTTTTT. Amino acids: CASRPRRSTNEKLFF.

The chain has TRBV7-6 and TRBJ1-3, with unresolved D. V was cut by 0 bases and J by 0 bases, with 3 bases left in between. Germline V gene sequence: CDR1 SGHVS, CDR2 FNYEAQ. This CDR3 comprises 14 residues. The CDR3 region is CASSLASSGNTIYF. DNA of the CDR3: TGTGCCAGCAGCTTAGCGAGCTCTGGAAACACCATATATTTT.

This chain links TRBV9 with TRBJ2-3; D is uncertain. The germline gives CDR1 SGDLS, CDR2 YYNGEE. V lost 2 bases, J lost 5 bases, and 15 bases lay in between. The CDR3 length is 15 residues. This chain's CDR3 is CASSVNLARGDTQYF. CDR3 nucleotides: TGTGCCAGCAGCGTTAATCTGGCCCGAGGAGATACGCAGTATTTT.

This clone has only one observation. The chain couples TRBV7-9 to TRBJ1-1; no definite D call. The CDR3 is made up of 14 amino acids. Germline assignment: CDR1 SEHNR and CDR2 FQNEAQ (reference sequence). Trimming removed 8 bases from V and 0 bases from J, with 13 bases in between. Here the CDR3 DNA reads TGTGCCAGCCGCGAGAGGATCATGAACACTGAAGCTTTCTTT. It encodes CASRERIMNTEAFF.

The chain has TRBV28 and TRBJ2-2, with 8 bases fitting TRBD2. V trimming: 2 bases; J trimming: 5 bases; junction bases outside the gene matches: 4. CDR1 MDHEN and CDR2 SYDVKM come from the germline V gene. The CDR3 spans 15 residues. The CDR3 region has the DNA TGTGCCAGCAGTTTACATACGGGAGGGACCGGGGAGCTGTTTTTT. As protein: CASSLHTGGTGELFF.

This chain uses TRBV18 with TRBJ2-6; 7 bases are shared with TRBD1. The CDR3 sequence is 16 residues long. Trimming took 5 bases from V and 0 from J; bases not matched to a gene: 4. Germline CDR1 and CDR2: KGHSH and LQKENI. DNA for the CDR3: TGTGCCAGCTCAATGACAGGGAACTCTGGGGCCAACGTCCTGACTTTC. Translating gives CASSMTGNSGANVLTF.

V is TRBV6-1 and J is TRBJ1-3; 9 bases match TRBD1. The CDR3 is 15 amino acids. V was pared by 10 bases and J by 1 base, with 8 bases of the junction left unmatched. Germline loops: CDR1 MNHNS, CDR2 SASEGT. The DNA of the CDR3 is TGTGCCACCACTAGCGACAGGGGGTCTGGAAACACCATATATTTT. Translation: CATTSDRGSGNTIYF.

The chain employs TRBV27 and TRBJ2-5; perhaps TRBD1 as D (7 bases). Judging by the DNA end, TRBJ2-7 fits better; the J call may be wrong. In germline, CDR1 is MNHEY, CDR2 SMNVEV (reference sequence). The CDR3 extends over 14 amino acids. The CDR3 sequence is CASSPRDSASEQYF. The CDR3 nucleotides are TGTGCCAGCAGTCCGCGGGACAGTGCTAGCGAGCAGTACTTC.

The chain joins TRBV18 to TRBJ2-4; 8 nucleotides match TRBD1. The CDR3 covers 14 residues. Looked up from germline, CDR1 is KGHSH and CDR2 is LQKENI. V dropped 3 bases and J dropped 7; count of bases not matched to a gene: 5. The CDR3 is CASSPRTGWNIQYF. The CDR3 DNA reads as TGTGCCAGCTCACCCAGGACAGGGTGGAACATTCAGTACTTC.

The chain carries TRBV7-9 and TRBJ2-5; D not certain. Between the trimmed V and J ends, which lost 5 bases and 1 base, there was a span of 14 bases. Germline V CDR1 and CDR2: SEHNR, FQNEAQ (reference sequence). CDR3 length: 15 amino acids. CDR3 nucleotide sequence: TGTGCCAGCAGCCCGAAGGTTCCAGGCCAAGAGACCCAGTACTTC. Its protein is CASSPKVPGQETQYF.

V usage is TRBV6-5 and J usage is TRBJ2-5; TRBD1 is a possible D gene (6 bases). This CDR3 is 13 amino acids long. V gave up 6 bases and J gave up 5 bases, with 13 bases separating them. From germline, CDR1 is MNHEY and CDR2 SVGAGI. CDR3 protein: CASRTTGRETQYF. The CDR3, as DNA: TGTGCCAGCAGGACGACAGGAAGGGAGACCCAGTACTTC.

This sequence joins TRBV2 and TRBJ2-2; D might be TRBD1 (5 bases). From germline, CDR1 is SNHLY and CDR2 FYNNEI. CDR3 length equals 15 residues. Deletions cut 4 bases from V and 6 bases from J, with 15 bases between. The CDR3 nucleotides are TGTGCCAGCAGTGCAAGGGCAGGGTCGGCCGGGGAGCTGTTTTTT. As protein: CASSARAGSAGELFF.

This clone turned up a few times. J is TRBJ2-3 and V is TRBV9; D unclear. Germline-derived CDR1 and CDR2 are SGDLS and YYNGEE. This CDR3 is 13 amino acids long. V lost 0 bases, J lost 5 bases, and 7 bases lay in between. CDR3 in amino acids: CASSVGAVDTQYF. The CDR3 DNA sequence: TGTGCCAGCAGCGTAGGGGCCGTAGATACGCAGTATTTT.

This rearrangement joins TRBV6-1 to TRBJ1-4; 7 bases map to TRBD1. After removal of 4 bases from V and 0 bases from J, the junction contained 2 bases not matched to a gene. The CDR3 sequence is 15 residues long. Germline CDR1 and CDR2: MNHNS and SASEGT. DNA for the CDR3: TGTGCCAGCAGTGGGACAGGTGCAACTAATGAAAAACTGTTTTTT. The encoded protein is CASSGTGATNEKLFF.

V gene TRBV5-6 combines with J gene TRBJ2-6; D not resolved. Trimming removed 0 bases from V and 1 base from J, with 5 bases in between. The CDR3 consists of 15 residues. Germline V lookup: CDR1 SGHDT, CDR2 YYEEEE. The CDR3 region is CASSLARSGANVLTF. As DNA, the CDR3 is TGTGCCAGCAGCTTGGCCAGATCTGGGGCCAACGTCCTGACTTTC.

This chain links TRBV28 with TRBJ1-2, with TRBD1 matching over 9 bases. Trimming cost V 2 bases and J 4 bases; bases outside gene matches: 5. This CDR3 comprises 15 residues. The germline gives CDR1 MDHEN, CDR2 SYDVKM. CDR3 nucleotides: TGTGCCAGCAGTTTAACCGGGACAGGGACCTATGGCTACACCTTC. This encodes CASSLTGTGTYGYTF.

This clone was counted a few times. This rearrangement joins TRBV2 to TRBJ2-2; tentatively, D is TRBD2 (5 bases). The V gene lost 7 bases and the J gene lost 4 bases, with 10 bases spanning the gap. The CDR3 totals 13 residues. Germline CDR1 SNHLY, CDR2 FYNNEI. The CDR3 protein is CASTAGLTGELFF. The CDR3 DNA sequence: TGTGCCAGCACCGCAGGACTCACCGGGGAGCTGTTTTTT.

This clone was seen a handful of times. J is TRBJ1-6 and V is TRBV19, with unresolved D. The V gene's germline CDR1 is LNHDA and CDR2 SQIVND (reference sequence). V shed 1 base and J shed 5 bases, with 6 bases lying between them. This CDR3 is built from 14 residues. Written as DNA, the CDR3 is TGTGCCAGTAGTATAGTGGCAGATAATTCACCCCTCCACTTT. Protein: CASSIVADNSPLHF.

The chain carries TRBV29-1 and TRBJ1-4, with unresolved D. The CDR3 extends over 14 amino acids. The germline gives CDR1 SQVTM, CDR2 ANQGSEA. V was cut by 1 base and J by 12 bases, with 18 bases left in between. The CDR3 sequence: CSVEGRNPPLELFF. The DNA of the CDR3 is TGCAGCGTTGAAGGGAGGAACCCGCCCTTAGAACTGTTTTTT.

This clone was picked up a small number of times. The chain couples TRBV14 to TRBJ1-2, with 11 bases fitting TRBD1. The CDR3 is 15 residues long. The V segment lost 4 bases and the J segment 4 bases; nucleotides outside the gene matches: 5. CDR1 SGHDN and CDR2 FVKESK come from the germline V gene. CDR3 region: CASSRLGQGAYGYTF. The CDR3 DNA reads as TGTGCCAGCAGCCGCCTCGGACAGGGGGCCTATGGCTACACCTTC.

V and J are TRBV7-2 and TRBJ2-5; 10 positions agree with TRBD1. CDR3 length equals 14 residues. Germline assignment: CDR1 SGHTA and CDR2 FQGNSA. After removal of 6 bases from V and 4 bases from J, the junction contained 5 bases not matched to a gene. CDR3 in amino acids: CASRRTGGGETQYF. DNA of the CDR3: TGTGCCAGCAGACGGACAGGGGGAGGAGAGACCCAGTACTTC. Filled out from reference TRBV7-2 and TRBJ2-5, the complete variable domain reads GAGVSQSPSNKVTEKGKDVELRCDPISGHTALYWYRQSLGQGLEFLIYFQGNSAPDKSGLPSDRFSAERTGGSVSTLTIQRTQQEDSAVYLCASRRTGGGETQYFGPGTRLLVL.

This clone was seen a handful of times. J is TRBJ2-7 and V is TRBV9, with a weak D call TRBD2 (7 bases). CDR1 and CDR2 from the germline V gene are SGDLS and YYNGEE. The germline V and J ends were trimmed by 4 bases and 7 bases, with 15 bases remaining between them. This CDR3 comprises 13 residues. CDR3: CASSKGGVREQYF. The CDR3 DNA reads TGTGCCAGCAGCAAGGGGGGGGTGAGGGAGCAGTACTTC.

The chain joins TRBV28 to TRBJ2-3, with D tentatively TRBD1 (5 bases). There are 14 residues in the CDR3. The germline CDR1 and CDR2 sequences are MDHEN and SYDVKM. V was pared by 6 bases and J by 1 base, with 11 bases between. The CDR3 reads CASRGELGTDTQYF. CDR3 DNA: TGTGCCAGCAGAGGGGAATTGGGCACAGATACGCAGTATTTT.

The rearrangement links TRBV12-5 to TRBJ2-1; D may be TRBD2 (6 bases). The CDR3 covers 15 residues. Between the trimmed V and J ends, which lost 5 bases and 9 bases, there was a span of 20 bases. Germline CDR1 is LGHNT and CDR2 is FRNRAP. CDR3 nucleotides: TGTGCTAGTGGTCCCGGCCCCCAGGGAGCGGGTGAGCAGTTCTTC. It encodes CASGPGPQGAGEQFF.

This clone has a single count. This chain connects TRBV5-4 to TRBJ1-2; TRBD1 agrees at 8 bases. J gave up 5 bases and V 2 bases, and 2 bases lay outside the gene matches. Germline-derived CDR1 and CDR2 are SGHNT and YYREEE (reference sequence). This CDR3 contains 13 residues. CDR3 sequence: CASSFQGAYGYTF. In DNA, the CDR3 is TGTGCCAGCAGCTTCCAGGGGGCATATGGCTACACCTTC.

The chain combines TRBV28 with TRBJ1-3; D perhaps matches TRBD1 (5 bases). This CDR3 has 15 residues. The germline gives CDR1 MDHEN, CDR2 SYDVKM. Trimming cost V 8 bases and J 1 base, with 15 bases left between them. For the CDR3, the DNA is TGTGCCAGCGGAACGACACAGGTTTCTGGAAACACCATATATTTT. As protein: CASGTTQVSGNTIYF.

The chain links TRBV27 to TRBJ1-3; D gene ambiguous. The CDR3 sequence is 15 residues long. Germline V gives CDR1 MNHEY, CDR2 SMNVEV (reference sequence). V was clipped by 2 bases and J by 2 bases, with 10 bases between them. The CDR3 loop reads CASSLGGAPGNTIYF. CDR3 nucleotides: TGTGCCAGCAGTTTAGGCGGAGCTCCTGGAAACACCATATATTTT.

This chain joins TRBV19 and TRBJ1-3; no clear D gene. The CDR3 runs to 14 residues. Trimming removed 9 bases from V and 0 bases from J, with 12 bases in between. Per the germline V gene, CDR1 is LNHDA and CDR2 is SQIVND (reference sequence). The CDR3 sequence: CASTEASSGNTIYF. CDR3 DNA sequence: TGTGCCAGCACCGAGGCCTCCTCTGGAAACACCATATATTTT.

The chain carries TRBV7-2 and TRBJ2-7, with TRBD2 matching over 12 bases. From germline, CDR1 is SGHTA and CDR2 FQGNSA. Trimming cost V 5 bases and J 4 bases; bases outside gene matches: 6. This CDR3 contains 15 residues. CDR3 amino acids: CASSRTSGGNYEQYF. The CDR3 DNA is TGTGCCAGCAGCCGTACTAGCGGGGGGAATTACGAGCAGTACTTC.